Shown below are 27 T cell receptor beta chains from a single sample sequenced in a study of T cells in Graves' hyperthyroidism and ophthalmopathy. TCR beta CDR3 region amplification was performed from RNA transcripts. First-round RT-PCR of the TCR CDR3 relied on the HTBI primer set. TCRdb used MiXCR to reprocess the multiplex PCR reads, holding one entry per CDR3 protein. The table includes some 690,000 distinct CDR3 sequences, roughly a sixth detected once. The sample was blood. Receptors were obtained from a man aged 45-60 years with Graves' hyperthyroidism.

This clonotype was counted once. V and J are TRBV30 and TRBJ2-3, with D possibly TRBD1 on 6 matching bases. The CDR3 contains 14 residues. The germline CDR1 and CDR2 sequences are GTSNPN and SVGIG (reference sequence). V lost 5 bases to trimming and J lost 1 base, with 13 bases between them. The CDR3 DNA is TGTGCCTGGGATGACAGGCGACGCACAGATACGCAGTATTTT. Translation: CAWDDRRRTDTQYF.

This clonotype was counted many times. CDR3 sequence reads: CASSPQLLNTEAFF. CDR3 sequence (DNA): TGTGCCAGCAGTCCACAGCTGTTGAACACTGAAGCTTTCTTT. The gene calls are TRBV12-3 or TRBV12-4 and TRBJ1-1; D ambiguous. The CDR3 is 14 residues long. Trimming removed 5 bases at V and 0 bases at J, with 10 bases between.

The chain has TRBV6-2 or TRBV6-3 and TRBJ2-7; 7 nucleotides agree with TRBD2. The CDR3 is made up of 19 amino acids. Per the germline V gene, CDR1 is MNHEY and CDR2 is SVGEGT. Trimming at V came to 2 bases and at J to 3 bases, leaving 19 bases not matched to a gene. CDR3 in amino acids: CASSYRSPGAGRKFYEQYF. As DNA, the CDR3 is TGTGCCAGCAGTTACCGTTCCCCGGGAGCCGGGAGGAAGTTCTACGAGCAGTACTTC.

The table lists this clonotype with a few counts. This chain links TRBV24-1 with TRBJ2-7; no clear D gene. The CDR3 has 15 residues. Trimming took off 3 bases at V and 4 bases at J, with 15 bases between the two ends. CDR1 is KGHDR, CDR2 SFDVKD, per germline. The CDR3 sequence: CATSDPPPLGYEQYF. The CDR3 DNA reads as TGTGCCACCAGTGATCCGCCCCCTTTAGGGTACGAGCAGTACTTC.

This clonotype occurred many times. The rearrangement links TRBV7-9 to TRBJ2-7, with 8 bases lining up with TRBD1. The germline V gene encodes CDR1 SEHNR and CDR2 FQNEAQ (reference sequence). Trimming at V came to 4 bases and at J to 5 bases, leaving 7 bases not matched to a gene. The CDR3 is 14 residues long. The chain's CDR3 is CASSWRTGKNEQYF. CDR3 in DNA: TGTGCCAGCAGCTGGAGGACAGGGAAGAACGAGCAGTACTTC.

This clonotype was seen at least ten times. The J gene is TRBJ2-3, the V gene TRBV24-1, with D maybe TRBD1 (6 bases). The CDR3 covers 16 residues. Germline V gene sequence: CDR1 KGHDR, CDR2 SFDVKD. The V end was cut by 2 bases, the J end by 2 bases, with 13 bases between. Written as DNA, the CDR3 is TGTGCCACCAGTGATTCCGGGACATCGAACACAGATACGCAGTATTTT. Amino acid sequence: CATSDSGTSNTDTQYF.

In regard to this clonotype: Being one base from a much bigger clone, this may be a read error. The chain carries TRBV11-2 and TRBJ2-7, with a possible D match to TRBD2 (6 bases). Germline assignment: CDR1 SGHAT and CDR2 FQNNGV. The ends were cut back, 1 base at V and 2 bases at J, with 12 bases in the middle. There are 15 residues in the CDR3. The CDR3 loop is CASSLVSGVPYEQYF. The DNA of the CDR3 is TGTGCCAGCAGCTTAGTGTCGGGGGTTCCCTACGAGCAGTACTTC. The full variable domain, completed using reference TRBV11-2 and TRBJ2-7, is EAGVAQSPRYKIIEKRQSVAFWCNPISGHATLYWYQQILGQGPKLLIQFQNNGVVDDSQLPKDRFSAERLKGVDSTLKIQPAKLEDSAVYLCASSLVSGVPYEQYFGPGTRLTVT.

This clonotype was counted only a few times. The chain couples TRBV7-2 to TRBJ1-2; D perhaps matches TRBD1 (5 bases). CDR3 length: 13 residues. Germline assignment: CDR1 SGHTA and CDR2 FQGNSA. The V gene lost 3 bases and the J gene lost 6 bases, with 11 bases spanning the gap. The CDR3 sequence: CASSLEGTNGYTF. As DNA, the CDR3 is TGTGCCAGCAGCTTGGAGGGGACTAATGGCTACACCTTC.

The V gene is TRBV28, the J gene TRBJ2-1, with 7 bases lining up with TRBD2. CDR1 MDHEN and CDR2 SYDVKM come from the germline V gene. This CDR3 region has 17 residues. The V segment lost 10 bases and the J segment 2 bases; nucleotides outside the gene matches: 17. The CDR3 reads CAINPRGERLTYNEQFF. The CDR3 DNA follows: TGTGCCATCAACCCCCGGGGGGAAAGATTAACCTACAATGAGCAGTTCTTC.

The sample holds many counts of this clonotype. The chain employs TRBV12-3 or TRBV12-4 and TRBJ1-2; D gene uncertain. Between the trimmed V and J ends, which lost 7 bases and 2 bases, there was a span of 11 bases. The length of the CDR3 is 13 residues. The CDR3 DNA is TGTGCCAGCACCAACGACTGGAACTATGGCTACACCTTC. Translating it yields CASTNDWNYGYTF.

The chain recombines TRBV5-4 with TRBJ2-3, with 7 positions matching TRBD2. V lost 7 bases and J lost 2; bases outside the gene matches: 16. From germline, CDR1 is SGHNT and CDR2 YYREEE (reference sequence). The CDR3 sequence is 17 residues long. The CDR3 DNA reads TGTGCCAGCGCCAGGGAAAGACTAGCCCGATACACAGATACGCAGTATTTT. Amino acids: CASARERLARYTDTQYF.

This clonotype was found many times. The CDR3: CASSRTSPRSYEQYF. DNA of the CDR3: TGTGCCAGCAGTCGGACTAGCCCTCGCTCCTACGAGCAGTACTTC. This chain uses TRBV7-9 with TRBJ2-7; 8 positions match TRBD2. The CDR3 extends over 15 amino acids. Unmatched junction bases numbered 7, after V lost 6 bases and J lost 0 bases. Germline loops: CDR1 SEHNR, CDR2 FQNEAQ (reference sequence).

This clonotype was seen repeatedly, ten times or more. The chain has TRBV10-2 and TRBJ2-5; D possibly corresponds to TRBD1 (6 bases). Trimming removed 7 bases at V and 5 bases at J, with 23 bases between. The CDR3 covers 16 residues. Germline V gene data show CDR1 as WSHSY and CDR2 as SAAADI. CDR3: CASMEPPGHLRETQYF. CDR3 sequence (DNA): TGCGCCAGCATGGAACCTCCGGGACACCTTCGGGAGACCCAGTACTTC.

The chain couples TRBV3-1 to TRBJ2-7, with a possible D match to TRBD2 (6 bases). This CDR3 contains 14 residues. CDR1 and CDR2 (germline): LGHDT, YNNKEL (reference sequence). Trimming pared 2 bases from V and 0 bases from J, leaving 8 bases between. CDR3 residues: CASSQPGSSYEQYF. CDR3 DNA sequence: TGTGCCAGCAGCCAACCCGGGAGCTCCTACGAGCAGTACTTC.

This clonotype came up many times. DNA of the CDR3: TGTGCCATCAGCCGGACAGGGGGAAAAGCTTCACCCCTCCACTTT. Translated: CAISRTGGKASPLHF. This chain joins TRBV10-3 and TRBJ1-6; 10 positions match TRBD1. With V trimmed by 6 bases and J by 9 bases, 8 bases remained unmatched. This CDR3 has 15 residues. Germline loops: CDR1 ENHRY, CDR2 SYGVKD.

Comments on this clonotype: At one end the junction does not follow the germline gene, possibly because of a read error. The CDR3 coding sequence is TGTGCCGGCTCACCACCTTATAAAGAGACCCAGTACTTC. Its protein is CAGSPPYKETQYF. The chain carries TRBV18 and TRBJ2-5; no firm D call. Germline V gene data show CDR1 as KGHSH and CDR2 as LQKENI. This CDR3 comprises 13 residues.

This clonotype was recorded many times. The CDR3 bases are TGTGCCAGCGGCCGGGGGCGGAATGAAAAACTGTTTTTT. It encodes CASGRGRNEKLFF. The J gene is TRBJ1-4, the V gene TRBV6-1; a weak D match, TRBD1 (6 bases). V was shortened by 8 bases and J by 5 bases, with 12 bases between the two germline ends. Looked up from germline, CDR1 is MNHNS and CDR2 is SASEGT. The CDR3 length is 13 residues.

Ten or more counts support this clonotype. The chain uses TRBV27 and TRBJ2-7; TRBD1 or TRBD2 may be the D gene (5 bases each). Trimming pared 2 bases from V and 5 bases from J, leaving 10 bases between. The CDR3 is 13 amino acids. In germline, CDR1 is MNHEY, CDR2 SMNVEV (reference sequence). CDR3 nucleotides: TGTGCCAGCAGTTTAGTTAGGGGACACGAGCAGTACTTC. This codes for CASSLVRGHEQYF.

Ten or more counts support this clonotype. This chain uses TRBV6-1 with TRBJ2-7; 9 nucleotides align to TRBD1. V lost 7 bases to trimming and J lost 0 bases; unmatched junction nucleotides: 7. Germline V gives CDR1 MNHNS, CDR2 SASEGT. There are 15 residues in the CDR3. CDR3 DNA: TGTGCCAGCACCCGGGACAGGGAAAACTCCTACGAGCAGTACTTC. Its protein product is CASTRDRENSYEQYF.

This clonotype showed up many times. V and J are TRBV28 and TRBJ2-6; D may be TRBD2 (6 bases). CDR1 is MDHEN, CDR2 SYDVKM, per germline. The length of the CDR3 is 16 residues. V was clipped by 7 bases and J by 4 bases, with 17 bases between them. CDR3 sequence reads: CASIPGGARGANVLTF. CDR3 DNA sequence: TGTGCCAGCATCCCGGGCGGGGCGCGGGGGGCCAACGTCCTGACTTTC.

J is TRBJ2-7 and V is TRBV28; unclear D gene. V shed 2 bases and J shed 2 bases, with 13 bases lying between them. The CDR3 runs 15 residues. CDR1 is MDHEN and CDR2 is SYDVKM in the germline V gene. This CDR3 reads CASSLTPGATYEQYF. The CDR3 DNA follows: TGTGCCAGCAGTTTAACTCCAGGAGCTACCTACGAGCAGTACTTC.

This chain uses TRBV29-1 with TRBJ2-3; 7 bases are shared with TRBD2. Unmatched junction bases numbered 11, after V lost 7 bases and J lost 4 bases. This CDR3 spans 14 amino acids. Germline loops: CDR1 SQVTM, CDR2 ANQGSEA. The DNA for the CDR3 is TGCAGCGAGCGCGGCGGGAGTGTTTCAGATACGCAGTATTTT. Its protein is CSERGGSVSDTQYF.

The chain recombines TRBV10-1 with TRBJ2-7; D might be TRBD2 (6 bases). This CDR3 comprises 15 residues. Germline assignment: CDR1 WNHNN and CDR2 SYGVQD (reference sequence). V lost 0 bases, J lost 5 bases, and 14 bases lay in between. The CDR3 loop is CASSESWGVVNEQYF. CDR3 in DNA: TGCGCCAGCAGTGAGTCGTGGGGGGTAGTAAACGAGCAGTACTTC.

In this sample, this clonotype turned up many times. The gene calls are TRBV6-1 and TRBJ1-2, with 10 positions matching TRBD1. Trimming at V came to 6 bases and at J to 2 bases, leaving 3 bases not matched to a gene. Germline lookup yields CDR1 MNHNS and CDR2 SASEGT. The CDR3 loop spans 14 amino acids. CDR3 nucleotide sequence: TGTGCCAGCAGGACAGGGGGCTCCAACTATGGCTACACCTTC. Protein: CASRTGGSNYGYTF.

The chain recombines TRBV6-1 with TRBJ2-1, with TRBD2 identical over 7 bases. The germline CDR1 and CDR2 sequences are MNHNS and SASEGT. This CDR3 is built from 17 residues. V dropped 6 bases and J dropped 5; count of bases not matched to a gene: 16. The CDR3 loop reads CASSQHSSGLEDNEQFF. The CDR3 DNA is TGTGCCAGCAGCCAGCACTCCTCCGGACTAGAAGACAATGAGCAGTTCTTC.

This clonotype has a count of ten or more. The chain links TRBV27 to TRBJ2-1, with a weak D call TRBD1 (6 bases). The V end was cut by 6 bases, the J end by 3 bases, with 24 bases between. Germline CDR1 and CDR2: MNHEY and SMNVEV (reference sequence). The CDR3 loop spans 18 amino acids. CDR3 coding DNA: TGTGCCAGCAGCCTCTTGAGTTGGCAGGGGCAGAACTACAATGAGCAGTTCTTC. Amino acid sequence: CASSLLSWQGQNYNEQFF.

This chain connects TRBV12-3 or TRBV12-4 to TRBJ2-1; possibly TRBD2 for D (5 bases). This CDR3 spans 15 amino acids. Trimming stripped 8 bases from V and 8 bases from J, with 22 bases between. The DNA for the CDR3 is TGTGCCAGCGCCTCGCCTGGACCTCTGCGGGATGAGCAGTTCTTC. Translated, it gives CASASPGPLRDEQFF.